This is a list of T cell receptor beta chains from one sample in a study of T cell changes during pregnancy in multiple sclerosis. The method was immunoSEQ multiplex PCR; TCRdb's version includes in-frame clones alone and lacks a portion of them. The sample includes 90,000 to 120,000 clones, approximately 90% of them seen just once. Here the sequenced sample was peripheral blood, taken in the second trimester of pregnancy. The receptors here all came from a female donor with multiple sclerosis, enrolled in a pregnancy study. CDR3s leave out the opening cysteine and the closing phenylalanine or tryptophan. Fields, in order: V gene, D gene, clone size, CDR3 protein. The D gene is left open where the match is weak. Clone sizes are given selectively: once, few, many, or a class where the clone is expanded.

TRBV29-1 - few SVDILNTEAF
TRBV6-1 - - ASSEGVGAVGNQPQH
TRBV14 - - ASSQVLQGMKY
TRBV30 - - AWAVGSNSYNSPLH
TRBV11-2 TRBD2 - ASSLDSAGGETQY
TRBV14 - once ASSPTGGGLGTGELF
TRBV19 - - ASSQSIDQPQH
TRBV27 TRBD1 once ASSQHDRGPGYEQY
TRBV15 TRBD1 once ATSKGQGDQPQH
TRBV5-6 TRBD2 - ASSLGAIAGATTDTQY
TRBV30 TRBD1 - ATPGQMNTEAF
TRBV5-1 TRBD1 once ASSQLGQGRVETEAF
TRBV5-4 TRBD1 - ASSTPTGDLHNEQF
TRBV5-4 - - ASSADLGTQY
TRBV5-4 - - ASSLAGPSGNTIY
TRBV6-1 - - ASSGTGLPNYGYT
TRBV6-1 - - ASSESGDGGYT
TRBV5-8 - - ASSVHRVRSYEQY
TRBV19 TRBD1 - ASSPRSGTGNSPLH
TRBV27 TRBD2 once ASRPGGDGNEQF
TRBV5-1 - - ASSLGTTNYGYT
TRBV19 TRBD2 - ASSPGASGGAQTDTQY
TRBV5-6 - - ASSTNRDTGELF
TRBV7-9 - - ASSLEVEGEQF
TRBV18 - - ASSPPNREPYEQY
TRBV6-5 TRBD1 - ASRLDRGEEKLF
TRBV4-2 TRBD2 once ASSQDGRSGGAYEQY
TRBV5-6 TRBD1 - ASSLTGLGTEAF
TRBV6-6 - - ASSYRARGSYNEQF
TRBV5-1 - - ASSEEGRTQY
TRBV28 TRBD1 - ASSRLQGSMRST
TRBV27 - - ASSLGQGRFPYGYT
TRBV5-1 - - ASSSLQNTGELF
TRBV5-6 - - ASSYALRDEQF
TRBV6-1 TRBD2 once ASIGARLAGYEQY
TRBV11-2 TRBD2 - ASRDLGGMETANTGELF
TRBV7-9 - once ASSSHRGGANVLT
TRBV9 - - ASSVGGDLNSPLH
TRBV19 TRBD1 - ASSVLTGSSYNEQF
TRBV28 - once ASSLQGFSNYGYT
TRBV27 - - ASRKTVNEQF
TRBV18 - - ASSPRGGNTEAF
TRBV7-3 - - ASSLQGIRTDTQY
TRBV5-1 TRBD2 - ASSPGGGVPYEQY
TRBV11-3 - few ASSLGSGNTIY
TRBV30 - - AWAAVRVSEQY
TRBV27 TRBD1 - ASSQGTGRAEAF
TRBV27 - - ASSLSQGIGYT
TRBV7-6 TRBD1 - ASSPGQSTEAF
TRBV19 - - ASSKSSGNTIY
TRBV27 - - ASSLILHSGAPWGHYEQY
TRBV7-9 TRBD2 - ASSPSGRGDEQY
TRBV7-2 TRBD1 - ASSSTTGRNQPQH
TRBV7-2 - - ASSLWGLGIYNEQF
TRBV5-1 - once ASSLGTQYQETQY
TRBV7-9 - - ASSSGLPSNEKLF
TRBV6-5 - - ASSRGEERGYT
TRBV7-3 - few ASSLDRKGYT
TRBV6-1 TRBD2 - ASSLLAGTYEQY